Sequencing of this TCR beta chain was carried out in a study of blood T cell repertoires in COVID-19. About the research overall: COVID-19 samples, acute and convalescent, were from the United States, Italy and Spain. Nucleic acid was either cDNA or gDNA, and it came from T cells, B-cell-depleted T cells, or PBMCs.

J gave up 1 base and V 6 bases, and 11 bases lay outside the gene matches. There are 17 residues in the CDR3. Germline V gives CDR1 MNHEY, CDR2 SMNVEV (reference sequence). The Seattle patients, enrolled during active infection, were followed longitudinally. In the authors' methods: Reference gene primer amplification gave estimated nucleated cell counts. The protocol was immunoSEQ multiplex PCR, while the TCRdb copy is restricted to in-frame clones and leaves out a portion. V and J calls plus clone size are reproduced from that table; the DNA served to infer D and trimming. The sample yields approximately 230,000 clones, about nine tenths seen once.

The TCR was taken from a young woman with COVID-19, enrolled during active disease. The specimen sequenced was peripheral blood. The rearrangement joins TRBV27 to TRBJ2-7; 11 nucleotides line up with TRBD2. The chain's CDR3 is CASRPPGLADTSYEQYF. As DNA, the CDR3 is TGTGCCAGCAGACCACCGGGACTAGCGGACACTTCCTACGAGCAGTACTTC.